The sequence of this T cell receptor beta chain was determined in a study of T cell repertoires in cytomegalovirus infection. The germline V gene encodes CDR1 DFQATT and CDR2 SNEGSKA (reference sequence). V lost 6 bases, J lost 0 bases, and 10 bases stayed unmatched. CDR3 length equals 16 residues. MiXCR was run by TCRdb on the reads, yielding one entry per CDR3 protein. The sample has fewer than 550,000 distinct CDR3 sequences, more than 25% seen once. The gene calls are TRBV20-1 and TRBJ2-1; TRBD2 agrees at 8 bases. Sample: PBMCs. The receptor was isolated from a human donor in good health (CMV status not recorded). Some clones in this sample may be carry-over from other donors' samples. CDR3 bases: TGCAGTGCCGGAGCGGGAACTAGCGGCTCCTACAATGAGCAGTTCTTC. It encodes CSAGAGTSGSYNEQFF.